The entry below gives a single T cell receptor (beta chain) sequence along with its context. Which antigen it targets is not known. One junction end disagrees with the germline gene, perhaps due to a read error. Whole blood was collected in K2EDTA tubes by collaborating institutions according to the institutions' own protocols. For TCRbeta analysis, collaborators shipped samples as frozen whole blood, isolated PBMCs, or DNA extracted from either of those sample types. The data originate from a study of blood T cell repertoires in COVID-19 (dated by TCRdb to about 2020). With respect to the entire study: Samples covering the acute and convalescent phases of COVID-19 were provided by collaborators in the United States, Italy and Spain. The material from the prospective study consisted of cDNA or gDNA derived from T cells, B-cell-depleted T cells, or PBMCs. Subjects who had been exposed to COVID-19, were actively infected with it, or had recovered from it provided the deeply sampled blood TCRbeta repertoires that made up the dataset. The repertoires were released in a freely available public database intended as a resource for research on the immune response to SARS-CoV-2. Samples were obtained from the ongoing ImmuneRACE study (first 160 participants) and from roughly 1,300 subjects provided by 6 global collaborators. Nearly every sample came with metadata listing a de-identified subject ID, COVID-19 status, age in years and sex. HLA class I and class II types, where available, came from metadata supplied by the sample provider rather than from assay-based typing.

Via the germline V gene (reference sequence), CDR1 is GTSNPN and CDR2 SVGIG. The CDR3 spans 16 residues, from the cysteine through the phenylalanine. The only DNA kept is the CDR3, 48 bases in frame from the first base. The immunoSEQ Assay, a bias-controlled multiplex PCR, was used to amplify TCRbeta CDR3 regions from genomic DNA. From the authors' description of their analysis: The number of nucleated cells in each sample was estimated from the amplification of reference gene primers within the assay. To quantify the absolute abundance of each unique TCRbeta CDR3 rearrangement, sequence reads were collapsed and filtered. For each sample, productive Simpson clonality was calculated by taking the square root of Simpson's diversity index across productive rearrangements. The source is immuneACCESS, and TCRdb retained only in-frame sequences with V and J called. Part of the clones is not carried over; for the studies checked, unresolved V genes explain less than half of this, and the remainder is unexplained. The V and J calls and the clone size are those of that table, but D and trimming were determined from the DNA. This sample has around 340,000 clones in its table, and around 82% of those were observed once. The ten top clones hold 2.5% to 3% of the sample.

The research as a whole found: The quantity of clinical and demographic metadata differed by source and by participant and was supplied without curation.

The TCR was taken from a man aged 25 to 45 with active or convalescent COVID-19. Sequencing was performed on peripheral blood. The sequence is built from TRBV30 and TRBJ1-4, and TRBD1 matches 8 of the central bases. The DNA sequence reads TGTGCCTGGACCTCCCTGACGGGACAGGTGAATGAAAAACTATTTTTT. Protein translation: CAWTSLTGQVNEKLFF. The CDR3, completed at both ends by the reference TRBV30 and TRBJ1-4 genes, gives the full variable domain SQTIHQWPATLVQPVGSPLSLECTVEGTSNPNLYWYRQAAGRGLQLLFYSVGIGQISSEVPQNLSASRPQDRQFILSSKKLLLSDSGFYLCAWTSLTGQVNEKLFFGSGTQLSVL.